This section outlines one T cell receptor (beta chain) sequence together with its context. Original methodology: Counts of nucleated cells, estimated from reference gene primer amplification, were obtained. Measured with immunoSEQ multiplex PCR; TCRdb has only the in-frame clones, and not every one. The V and J calls and the clone size are those of that table, but D and trimming were determined from the DNA. This table holds fewer than 110,000 clones, 70% to 90% found once. The data were taken from a study of blood T cell repertoires in COVID-19. Turning to the study itself: The study drew acute and convalescent COVID-19 samples from the United States, Italy and Spain.

Germline V gene sequence: CDR1 LNHDA, CDR2 SQIVND (reference sequence). The CDR3 totals 13 residues. Between the trimmed V and J ends, which lost 10 bases and 4 bases, there was a span of 14 bases. This receptor was taken from a man aged 45-65 years in a cohort sampled during active COVID-19. The chain is built from TRBV19 and TRBJ1-3; no clear D. The sequenced sample consisted of peripheral blood. CDR3 residues: CATPGRGGNTIYF. The CDR3 nucleotides are TGTGCCACCCCGGGCCGAGGGGGAAACACCATATATTTT.